This TCR beta chain was retrieved from a study of T cells in Graves' hyperthyroidism and ophthalmopathy. Ten or more counts support this clonotype. As yet, its antigen is unknown. General study findings and limits: The authors' 13 V-J model separated ophthalmopathy from stable hyperthyroidism. It was a median about 6 months before onset that the model predicted ophthalmopathy.

The germline V and J ends were trimmed by 5 bases and 7 bases, with 12 bases remaining between them. Germline-derived CDR1 and CDR2 are MDHEN and SYDVKM. There are 14 residues in the CDR3. Authors of the study amplified TCR beta CDR3 regions from RNA transcripts. Initially, a first-round RT-PCR of the TCR CDR3 employed the HTBI primer set. TCRdb re-called the multiplex PCR reads through MiXCR, storing one row per CDR3 protein. The top ten hold more than 20% of the sample, which has 380,000 or so distinct CDR3 sequences, approximately 15% seen once. Sequenced input: blood. This TCR came from a man aged 25-45 years with Graves' hyperthyroidism that later progressed to Graves' ophthalmopathy. The chain links TRBV28 to TRBJ1-6; D unclear. The CDR3, as DNA: TGTGCCAGCAGTCCGGCGGGTGGCAATTCACCCCTCCACTTT. Its protein is CASSPAGGNSPLHF.